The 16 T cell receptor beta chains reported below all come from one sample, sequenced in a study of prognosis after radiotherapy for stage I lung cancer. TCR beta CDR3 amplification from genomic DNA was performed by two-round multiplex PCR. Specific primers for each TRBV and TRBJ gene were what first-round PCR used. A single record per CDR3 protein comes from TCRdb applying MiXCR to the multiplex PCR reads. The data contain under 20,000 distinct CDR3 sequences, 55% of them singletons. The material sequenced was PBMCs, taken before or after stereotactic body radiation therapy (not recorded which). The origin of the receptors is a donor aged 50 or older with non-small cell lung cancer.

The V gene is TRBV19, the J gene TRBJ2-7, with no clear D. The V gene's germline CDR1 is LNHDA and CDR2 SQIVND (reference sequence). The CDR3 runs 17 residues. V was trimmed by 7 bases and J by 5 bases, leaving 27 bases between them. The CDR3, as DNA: TGTGCCAGTACTCGAGATCCCAGTGGTCTGTGGTCCGACGAGCAGTACTTC. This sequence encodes CASTRDPSGLWSDEQYF.

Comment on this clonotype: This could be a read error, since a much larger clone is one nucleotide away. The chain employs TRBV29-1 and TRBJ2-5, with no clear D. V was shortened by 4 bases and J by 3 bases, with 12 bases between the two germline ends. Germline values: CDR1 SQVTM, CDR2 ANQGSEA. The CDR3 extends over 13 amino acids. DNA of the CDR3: TGCAGCGTTGCCAGGAGTCGGGAAGAGACCCAGTACTTC. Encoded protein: CSVARSREETQYF.

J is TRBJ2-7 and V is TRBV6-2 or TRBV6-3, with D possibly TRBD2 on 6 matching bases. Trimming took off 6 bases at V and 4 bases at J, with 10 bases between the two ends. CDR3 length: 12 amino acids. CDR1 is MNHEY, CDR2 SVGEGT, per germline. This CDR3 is CASRSGGYEQYF. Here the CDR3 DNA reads TGTGCCAGCAGGTCCGGGGGTTACGAGCAGTACTTC.

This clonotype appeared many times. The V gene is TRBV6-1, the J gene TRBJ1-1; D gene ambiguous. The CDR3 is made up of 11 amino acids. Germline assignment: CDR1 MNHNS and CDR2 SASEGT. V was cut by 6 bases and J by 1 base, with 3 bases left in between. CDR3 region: CASSENTEAFF. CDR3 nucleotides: TGTGCCAGCAGCGAGAACACTGAAGCTTTCTTT.

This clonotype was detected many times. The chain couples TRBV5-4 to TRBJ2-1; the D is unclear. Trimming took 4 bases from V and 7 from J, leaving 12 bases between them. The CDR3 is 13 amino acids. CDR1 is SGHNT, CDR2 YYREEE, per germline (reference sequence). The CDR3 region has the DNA TGTGCCAGCAGCCTACGACCTAAAAATGAGCAGTTCTTC. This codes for CASSLRPKNEQFF.

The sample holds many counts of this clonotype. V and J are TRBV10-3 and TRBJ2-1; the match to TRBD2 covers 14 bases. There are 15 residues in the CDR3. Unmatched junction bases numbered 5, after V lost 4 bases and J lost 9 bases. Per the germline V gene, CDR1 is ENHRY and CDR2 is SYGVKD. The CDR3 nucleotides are TGTGCCATCAGTGCCGGGACTAGCGGGAGTATTGAGCAGTTCTTC. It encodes CAISAGTSGSIEQFF.

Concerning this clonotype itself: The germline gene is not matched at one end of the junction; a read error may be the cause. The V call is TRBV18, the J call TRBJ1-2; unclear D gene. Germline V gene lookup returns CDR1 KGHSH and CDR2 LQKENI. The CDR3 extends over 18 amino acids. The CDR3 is CDSSPPMVQVEGATGYTF. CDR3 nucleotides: TGTGACAGCTCACCACCGATGGTCCAGGTTGAGGGCGCCACTGGCTACACCTTC.

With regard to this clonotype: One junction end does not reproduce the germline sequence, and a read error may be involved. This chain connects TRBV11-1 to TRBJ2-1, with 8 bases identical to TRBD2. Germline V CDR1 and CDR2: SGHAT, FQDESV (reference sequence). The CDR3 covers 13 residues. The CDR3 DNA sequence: TGTGCCACCAGCGGGAGAAATGCCAATGAGCAGTTCTTC. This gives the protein CATSGRNANEQFF.

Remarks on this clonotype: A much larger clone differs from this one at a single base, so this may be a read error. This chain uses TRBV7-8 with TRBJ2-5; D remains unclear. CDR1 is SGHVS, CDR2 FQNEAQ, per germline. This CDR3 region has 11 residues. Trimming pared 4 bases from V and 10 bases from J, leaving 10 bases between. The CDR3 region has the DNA TGTGCCAGCAGCTGGTCGTCGAACCAGTACTTC. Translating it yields CASSWSSNQYF.

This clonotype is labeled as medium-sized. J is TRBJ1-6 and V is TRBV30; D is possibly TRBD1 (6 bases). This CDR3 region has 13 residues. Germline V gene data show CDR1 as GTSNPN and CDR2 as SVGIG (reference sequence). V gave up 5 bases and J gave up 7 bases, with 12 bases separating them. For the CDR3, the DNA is TGTGCCTGGCAGACAGGATTGAATTCACCCCTCCACTTT. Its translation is CAWQTGLNSPLHF.

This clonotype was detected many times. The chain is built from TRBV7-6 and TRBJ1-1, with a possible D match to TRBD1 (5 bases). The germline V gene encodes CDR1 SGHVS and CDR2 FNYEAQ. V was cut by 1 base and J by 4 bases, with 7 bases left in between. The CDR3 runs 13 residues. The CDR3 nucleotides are TGTGCCAGCAGCTTAGGGGGGTTCACTGAAGCTTTCTTT. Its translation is CASSLGGFTEAFF.

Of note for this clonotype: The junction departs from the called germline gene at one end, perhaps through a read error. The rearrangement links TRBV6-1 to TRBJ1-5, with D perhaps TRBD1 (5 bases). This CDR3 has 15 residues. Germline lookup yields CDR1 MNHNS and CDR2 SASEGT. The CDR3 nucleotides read TGTGCCAGCAGTGAAGCATCGGGGGGGAATCAGCCCCGGCATTTT. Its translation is CASSEASGGNQPRHF.

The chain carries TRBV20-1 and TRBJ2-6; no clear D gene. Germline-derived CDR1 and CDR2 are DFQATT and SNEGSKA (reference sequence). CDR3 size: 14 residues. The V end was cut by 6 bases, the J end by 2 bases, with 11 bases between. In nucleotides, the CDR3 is TGCAGTGCCCCGCCTAACCCTGGGGCCAACGTCCTGACTTTC. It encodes CSAPPNPGANVLTF.

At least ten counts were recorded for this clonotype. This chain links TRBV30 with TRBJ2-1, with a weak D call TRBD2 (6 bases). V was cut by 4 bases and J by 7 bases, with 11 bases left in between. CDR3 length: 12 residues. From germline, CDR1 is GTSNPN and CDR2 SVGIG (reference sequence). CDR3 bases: TGTGCCTGGACTAGCGCTCGGAATGAGCAGTTCTTC. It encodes CAWTSARNEQFF.

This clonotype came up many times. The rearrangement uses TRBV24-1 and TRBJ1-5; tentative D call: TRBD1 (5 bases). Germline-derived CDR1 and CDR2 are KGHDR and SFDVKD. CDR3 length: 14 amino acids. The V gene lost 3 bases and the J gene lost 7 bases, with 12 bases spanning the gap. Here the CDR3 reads CATSDTGSGQPQHF. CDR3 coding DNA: TGTGCCACCAGTGATACCGGGTCAGGGCAGCCCCAGCATTTT.

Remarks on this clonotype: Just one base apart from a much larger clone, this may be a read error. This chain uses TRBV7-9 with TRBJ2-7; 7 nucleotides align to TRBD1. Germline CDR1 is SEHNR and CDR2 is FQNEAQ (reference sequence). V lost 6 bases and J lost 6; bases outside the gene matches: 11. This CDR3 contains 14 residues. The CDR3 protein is CASRREGQWTEQYF. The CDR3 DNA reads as TGTGCCAGCAGACGCGAGGGACAGTGGACCGAGCAGTACTTC.